One and the same sample provided the 31 T cell receptor beta chains below, sequenced in a study of blood T cells in healthy people across ages. Primers used in a second PCR of roughly 6 to 11 cycles were a sample-barcoded 5' primer and a J-beta primer mix. TCRdb re-analysed the 5' RACE reads in MiXCR, keeping a single row per CDR3 protein. Here the sample spans 350,000 to 450,000 distinct CDR3 sequences, 52% being singletons. Sequenced material: blood. Receptors originate from a man aged 55 to 70 in good health.

This clonotype was detected once. The CDR3 protein is CASSLARGLTDTQYF. Written as DNA, the CDR3 is TGTGCCAGCAGCTTAGCGAGAGGCCTGACAGATACGCAGTATTTT. The chain couples TRBV7-2 to TRBJ2-3; no firm D call. Trimming took off 0 bases at V and 3 bases at J, with 10 bases between the two ends. There are 15 residues in the CDR3. In germline, CDR1 is SGHTA, CDR2 FQGNSA. The entire variable domain, with the rest obtained from reference TRBV7-2 and TRBJ2-3, is as follows: GAGVSQSPSNKVTEKGKDVELRCDPISGHTALYWYRQSLGQGLEFLIYFQGNSAPDKSGLPSDRFSAERTGGSVSTLTIQRTQQEDSAVYLCASSLARGLTDTQYFGPGTRLTVL.

This chain links TRBV12-3 or TRBV12-4 with TRBJ1-5, with no clear D. Trimming cost V 5 bases and J 0 bases, with 11 bases left between them. The length of the CDR3 is 15 residues. The CDR3 DNA is TGTGCCAGCAGTCCCCTTCTGGGTAGCAATCAGCCCCAGCATTTT. Amino acids: CASSPLLGSNQPQHF.

The chain couples TRBV6-5 to TRBJ1-5; 7 positions match TRBD1. With 5 bases clipped from V and 4 bases from J, the junction kept 5 bases outside the gene matches. Per germline, CDR1 MNHEY and CDR2 SVGAGI. The CDR3 totals 14 residues. CDR3 DNA: TGTGCCAGCAGTCCCGGACAGGAGAATCAGCCCCAGCATTTT. Residues: CASSPGQENQPQHF.

The chain uses TRBV3-1 and TRBJ1-2; unclear D gene. From germline, CDR1 is LGHDT and CDR2 YNNKEL (reference sequence). Trimming removed 4 bases at V and 1 base at J, with 13 bases between. CDR3 length equals 15 residues. The CDR3 DNA reads TGTGCCAGCAGCCCACCCCGGACGGGTAACTATGGCTACACCTTC. This gives the protein CASSPPRTGNYGYTF.

The CDR3 here is CASSPPEQPNQPQHF. CDR3 sequence (DNA): TGTGCCAGCTCACCACCGGAGCAGCCTAATCAGCCCCAGCATTTT. V and J are TRBV18 and TRBJ1-5; the D is unclear. There are 15 residues in the CDR3. The germline gives CDR1 KGHSH, CDR2 LQKENI. V was clipped by 0 bases and J by 4 bases, with 10 bases between them.

This clonotype occurred once. The gene calls are TRBV6-2 or TRBV6-3 and TRBJ2-7; 9 bases match TRBD2. The ends lost 0 bases at V and 3 bases at J; junction bases unmatched: 6. Germline V CDR1 and CDR2: MNHEY, SVGEGT. The CDR3 contains 16 residues. DNA of the CDR3: TGTGCCAGCAGTTACTCGAGTTTTAGCGGGGGCTACGAGCAGTACTTC. Protein product: CASSYSSFSGGYEQYF.

The chain has TRBV29-1 and TRBJ2-4; D perhaps matches TRBD1 (5 bases). The DNA matches TRBJ2-7 better at its end, which makes the J call doubtful. The CDR3 is made up of 11 amino acids. Per the germline V gene, CDR1 is SQVTM and CDR2 is ANQGSEA. The CDR3 is CSVGGYNEQYF. The DNA for the CDR3 is TGCAGCGTTGGGGGCTACAACGAGCAGTACTTC.

The rearrangement joins TRBV7-2 to TRBJ2-3; no reliable D call. CDR3 length equals 14 residues. Trimming took off 3 bases at V and 0 bases at J, with 7 bases between the two ends. The germline V gene has CDR1 SGHTA and CDR2 FQGNSA. CDR3: CASSFRLSTDTQYF. The CDR3 nucleotides read TGTGCCAGCAGCTTCCGGCTTAGCACAGATACGCAGTATTTT.

This chain uses TRBV7-9 with TRBJ2-1; D is unclear. From germline, CDR1 is SEHNR and CDR2 FQNEAQ (reference sequence). V was trimmed by 6 bases and J by 1 base, leaving 19 bases between them. CDR3 size: 17 residues. In nucleotides, the CDR3 is TGTGCCAGCAGTTCTTCAAGACTTTCCACTTCCTACAATGAGCAGTTCTTC. This sequence encodes CASSSSRLSTSYNEQFF.

The chain combines TRBV7-9 with TRBJ1-2; D is uncertain. This CDR3 is 14 amino acids long. Germline loops: CDR1 SEHNR, CDR2 FQNEAQ (reference sequence). V dropped 5 bases and J dropped 0 bases, with 10 bases sitting between them. The CDR3 spells CASSPPVANYGYTF. CDR3 DNA sequence: TGTGCCAGCAGCCCCCCAGTCGCTAACTATGGCTACACCTTC.

The chain uses TRBV30 and TRBJ2-7; perhaps TRBD2 as D (6 bases). With 4 bases removed from V and 5 bases from J, the gap between germline ends came to 27 bases. This CDR3 region has 17 residues. The germline V gene has CDR1 GTSNPN and CDR2 SVGIG (reference sequence). The DNA of the CDR3 is TGTGCCTGGAAGAGTGGGGGGTTTTCGGCTTCGTGGAACGAGCAGTACTTC. Amino acids: CAWKSGGFSASWNEQYF.

The gene calls are TRBV5-1 and TRBJ1-2; possible D gene TRBD1, 5 bases. The V and J ends lost 0 bases and 4 bases respectively, with 7 bases between them. The CDR3 loop spans 13 amino acids. The germline V gene has CDR1 SGHRS and CDR2 YFSETQ. The CDR3 sequence: CASSLGQPYGYTF. CDR3 in DNA: TGCGCCAGCAGCTTGGGACAGCCCTATGGCTACACCTTC.

V gene TRBV4-2 combines with J gene TRBJ2-3; either TRBD1 or TRBD2 may supply D (7 bases each). The CDR3 loop spans 13 amino acids. V lost 11 bases and J 6 bases, leaving 18 bases between the germline ends. Germline CDR1 and CDR2: LGHNA and YNFKEQ. Here the CDR3 DNA reads TGTGCCCGCTGCCAGCAGGGGGGGGATACGCAGTATTTT. This gives the protein CARCQQGGDTQYF.

This sequence joins TRBV20-1 and TRBJ2-5; 7 bases map to TRBD1. The J call may be wrong; the DNA end is better matched by TRBJ2-7. The CDR3 consists of 15 residues. CDR1 and CDR2 (germline): DFQATT, SNEGSKA (reference sequence). CDR3 sequence reads: CSARDPTGREYEQYF. CDR3 DNA sequence: TGCAGTGCTAGAGACCCGACAGGGCGCGAGTACGAGCAGTACTTC.

This clonotype was counted between two and nine times. The chain carries TRBV6-2 or TRBV6-3 and TRBJ2-3; D remains ambiguous. Germline CDR1 is MNHEY and CDR2 is SVGEGT. Trimming stripped 5 bases from V and 8 bases from J, with 11 bases between. The CDR3 spans 12 residues. The DNA of the CDR3 is TGTGCCAGCAGTAACCCGATGGCTACGCAGTATTTT. This gives the protein CASSNPMATQYF.

The chain has TRBV14 and TRBJ2-7; D is uncertain. CDR1 is SGHDN and CDR2 is FVKESK in the germline V gene. V dropped 4 bases and J dropped 6 bases, with 13 bases sitting between them. The CDR3 consists of 13 residues. The chain's CDR3 is CASSRGSLVEQYF. The CDR3 coding sequence is TGTGCCAGCAGCCGCGGCAGTTTGGTCGAGCAGTACTTC. Based on the CDR3 plus reference TRBV14 and TRBJ2-7, the full variable domain is EAGVTQFPSHSVIEKGQTVTLRCDPISGHDNLYWYRRVMGKEIKFLLHFVKESKQDESGMPNNRFLAERTGGTYSTLKVQPAELEDSGVYFCASSRGSLVEQYFGPGTRLTVT.

A few counts support this clonotype. The chain carries TRBV28 and TRBJ2-3, with D unclear. CDR1 and CDR2 (germline): MDHEN, SYDVKM. V shed 5 bases and J shed 1 base, with 19 bases lying between them. This CDR3 has 17 amino acids. This CDR3 reads CASSPRSSSPGTDTQYF. The CDR3 DNA sequence: TGTGCCAGCAGTCCCAGGTCATCGAGTCCCGGCACAGATACGCAGTATTTT.

The chain carries TRBV6-5 and TRBJ2-5, with D unresolved. Trimming took 3 bases from V and 1 from J, leaving 9 bases between them. The CDR3 spans 14 residues. Germline assignment: CDR1 MNHEY and CDR2 SVGAGI. Here the CDR3 DNA reads TGTGCCAGCAGTTATAACGGACGCCAAGAGACCCAGTACTTC. Translation gives CASSYNGRQETQYF.

This clonotype came up a few times. The chain is built from TRBV7-2 and TRBJ2-7, with TRBD2 matching over 7 bases. Germline CDR1 is SGHTA and CDR2 is FQGNSA. Trimming at V came to 5 bases and at J to 2 bases, leaving 6 bases not matched to a gene. This CDR3 comprises 14 residues. CDR3 in amino acids: CASSVEGGPYEQYF. The DNA for the CDR3 is TGTGCCAGCAGCGTAGAGGGAGGGCCCTACGAGCAGTACTTC.

This sequence joins TRBV24-1 and TRBJ2-7; 13 nucleotides agree with TRBD2. This CDR3 is built from 19 residues. Germline CDR1 reads KGHDR; CDR2 reads SFDVKD. V lost 3 bases and J lost 7; bases outside the gene matches: 17. CDR3 amino acids: CATSDPGTSGEDLYNEQYF. CDR3 sequence (DNA): TGTGCCACCAGTGATCCCGGGACTAGCGGGGAAGATTTATACAATGAGCAGTACTTC.

This clonotype was seen a few times. The chain uses TRBV29-1 and TRBJ2-1, with 7 nucleotides matching TRBD2. V trimming: 6 bases; J trimming: 0 bases; junction bases outside the gene matches: 8. Germline V gene lookup returns CDR1 SQVTM and CDR2 ANQGSEA. This CDR3 spans 15 amino acids. This chain's CDR3 is CSVDPGGISYNEQFF. CDR3 coding DNA: TGCAGCGTCGACCCCGGGGGGATCTCCTACAATGAGCAGTTCTTC.

V usage is TRBV5-6 and J usage is TRBJ2-4, with 10 bases that match TRBD1. CDR1 SGHDT and CDR2 YYEEEE come from the germline V gene. This CDR3 has 17 amino acids. V gave up 4 bases and J gave up 6 bases; unmatched junction bases: 13. Here the CDR3 reads CASSLWTGGSQRNIQYF. The CDR3 bases are TGTGCCAGCAGCCTTTGGACAGGGGGATCCCAGAGAAACATTCAGTACTTC.

The chain recombines TRBV7-2 with TRBJ2-3; the D gene is possibly TRBD1 (6 bases). The CDR3 totals 14 residues. Germline loops: CDR1 SGHTA, CDR2 FQGNSA. Trimming took off 5 bases at V and 5 bases at J, with 14 bases between the two ends. CDR3 amino acids: CASSVGGAIDTQYF. CDR3 bases: TGTGCCAGCAGCGTAGGGGGAGCAATAGATACGCAGTATTTT.

CDR3 residues: CASSRLDREGEKLFF. CDR3 sequence (DNA): TGTGCCAGCAGCCGACTCGACAGGGAGGGTGAAAAACTGTTTTTT. The V call is TRBV5-6, the J call TRBJ1-4; 7 bases fit TRBD1. V lost 4 bases and J lost 7; bases outside the gene matches: 10. The CDR3 is 15 amino acids. The V gene's germline CDR1 is SGHDT and CDR2 YYEEEE.

In regard to this clonotype: A read error may be the cause here, since a much bigger clone is one base away. DNA of the CDR3: TGTGCCAGCAGCCCAAGTCCCGACTCGGGCAAAAACATTCAGTACTTC. Translated, it gives CASSPSPDSGKNIQYF. The gene calls are TRBV14 and TRBJ2-4; D is ambiguous. V shed 4 bases and J shed 3 bases, with 16 bases lying between them. The CDR3 has 16 residues. CDR1 SGHDN and CDR2 FVKESK come from the germline V gene.

This clonotype appeared a few times. The rearrangement uses TRBV2 and TRBJ2-5; D may match TRBD1 or TRBD2 (5 bases each). Germline-derived CDR1 and CDR2 are SNHLY and FYNNEI. Trimming cost V 5 bases and J 2 bases, with 15 bases left between them. This CDR3 has 15 residues. CDR3 residues: CASSRDGPSQETQYF. In DNA, the CDR3 is TGTGCCAGCAGTCGGGACGGACCCTCACAAGAGACCCAGTACTTC.

V is TRBV20-1 and J is TRBJ2-5, with D possibly matching TRBD2 (6 bases). The germline CDR1 and CDR2 sequences are DFQATT and SNEGSKA (reference sequence). The germline V and J ends were trimmed by 1 base and 9 bases, with 12 bases remaining between them. The CDR3 runs 12 residues. CDR3 sequence (DNA): TGCAGTGCTAGAGCGGGGGAAAGGCCCCAGTACTTC. Its protein product is CSARAGERPQYF.

At least ten counts were recorded for this clonotype. V gene TRBV4-2 combines with J gene TRBJ2-7; tentative D call: TRBD2 (5 bases). V dropped 1 base and J dropped 6 bases, with 10 bases sitting between them. This CDR3 is 13 amino acids long. Germline V gives CDR1 LGHNA, CDR2 YNFKEQ. The CDR3 here is CASSQGGRGEQYF. The CDR3 nucleotides are TGTGCCAGCAGCCAAGGAGGGCGTGGCGAGCAGTACTTC.

This clonotype showed up many times. The chain joins TRBV29-1 to TRBJ2-7, with TRBD1 as a possible D gene (6 bases). Deletions cut 7 bases from V and 5 bases from J, with 12 bases between. This CDR3 spans 11 amino acids. Germline CDR1 and CDR2: SQVTM and ANQGSEA. In DNA, the CDR3 is TGCAGCGCCGGGGACACGCACGAGCAGTACTTC. It encodes CSAGDTHEQYF.

CDR3 bases: TGTGCTAGTGGTTTGGTGTCCGGGCCTAACACTGAAGCTTTCTTT. Amino acids: CASGLVSGPNTEAFF. The chain joins TRBV12-5 to TRBJ1-1; D is uncertain. V lost 0 bases and J lost 2, with 10 bases in between. CDR3 length: 15 residues. Germline V lookup: CDR1 LGHNT, CDR2 FRNRAP. Using reference TRBV12-5 and TRBJ1-1 for the parts outside the CDR3, the full variable domain is DARVTQTPRHKVTEMGQEVTMRCQPILGHNTVFWYRQTMMQGLELLAYFRNRAPLDDSGMPKDRFSAEMPDATLATLKIQPSEPRDSAVYFCASGLVSGPNTEAFFGQGTRLTVV.

Concerning this clonotype itself: The junction does not match germline at one end; this may be a read error. The V call is TRBV4-2, the J call TRBJ2-1; perhaps TRBD2 as D (7 bases). CDR3 size: 13 residues. Germline V gives CDR1 LGHNA, CDR2 YNFKEQ. CDR3 sequence (DNA): TGTGCCGGCAGCCAAGAGGGGGGGGGTGAGCAGTTCTTC. Amino acids: CAGSQEGGGEQFF.